The source of this T cell receptor beta chain is a study of metastatic and nonmetastatic thyroid tumors. The table lists this clone with many counts. Antigen unknown. As originally analysed: Construction of a distant-metastasis classifier for papillary thyroid cancer relied on CDR3 differences across clinicopathological groups. TCRdb ran MiXCR on the PCR reads. The V and J calls shown here were made by TCRdb, not taken from the authors' results. The data hold some 36,000 clones, with approximately 17% observed a single time. General study points: In both blood and tumor samples, TCR beta diversity was reported significantly higher for malignant than benign nodules.

The entire patient cohort was treatment-naive prior to thyroid surgery. This sequence originates from a male donor with papillary thyroid cancer or a benign thyroid nodule (not recorded which). Some clones in this sample may be carry-over from other donors' samples. Sequencing input: blood.

CDR3 bases: TGTGCCAGCAGCTTAGTAGCGGGGGACAATGAGCAGTTCTTC. Residues: CASSLVAGDNEQFF. The genes are TRBV7-9 and TRBJ2-1; TRBD2 aligns across 9 bases. This CDR3 has 14 residues. J was trimmed by 5 bases and V by 1 base; bases with no gene match: 0. Germline V gene data show CDR1 as SEHNR and CDR2 as FQNEAQ (reference sequence).